The source of this T cell receptor beta chain is a study of shared clonotypes between healthy human individuals (dated by TCRdb to the early 2020s). General notes on the study: The cohort included a few men and two women between 18 and 49 years of age. For each donor, three plates each were used for CD4 naive and CD4 memory, two plates were used for CD8 naive, and one plate was used for CD8 memory. To estimate repertoire size and how much clonotypes are shared between individuals, the study performed deep sequencing of blood TCR repertoires from a handful of healthy adults. To increase sequencing depth and limit assay-specific biases, TCR repertoire library preparation and sequencing were carried out by different laboratories using diverse techniques. Per donor, leukapheresis produced somewhere between about 0.94 and 10 billion PBMCs. Here is what the overall study found, with its caveats: When four donors were compared, the shared fraction of clonotypes was 5% to 6.5% for naive CD4, over 3% for naive CD8, about 2.4% for memory CD4, and 0.3% to 0.5% for memory CD8. Incomplete sequencing was indicated by rarefaction of sorted-subset datasets, despite the large sequencing depth. Compared with non-shared clonotypes, the clonotypes found in all four sorted-subset donors had higher generation probabilities. Because the study included only a small number of donors, the genetic and exposure-history diversity represented was limited. Estimated clonotype richness was generally larger for naive than for memory subsets. Sampling was restricted to blood, and TCR repertoires in tissue are likely to differ from TCR repertoires in blood. Pairwise subsampling indicated that sequencing depth was expected to affect the degree of clonotype sharing among donors.

Using the deep immunoSEQ assay, TCR CDR3 regions were amplified from genomic DNA by multiplex PCR. For each cell subset, the extracted genomic DNA was distributed evenly across all wells of several immunoSEQ 96-well plates, and each plate served as one replicate. For sorted subsets, each replicate PCR was loaded with roughly 200 ng genomic DNA, equivalent to about 30,000 T cell genomes. The purified libraries were quantified using a Qubit 3.0 fluorometer, sized with a Bioanalyzer 2100, and then quantified again using the KAPA Library Quantification kit. Each immunoSEQ 96-well plate was sequenced on its own single-read 150-cycle Illumina NextSeq 550 flow cell. From the authors' description of their analysis: The immunoSEQ output contained only junctional sequences without quality scores, so filtering could not match that applied to full-length reads. To assign V/J genes and CDR3, sequences were annotated using PyIR, a Python wrapper for IgBLAST v1.9, with IMGT germline references. Reads were filtered out if the reads had weak V/J assignments (E-value above 1e-6), no CDR3, stop codons, out-of-frame junctions, or ambiguous translated residues. V3J clonotypes were defined by identical inferred V gene, J gene, and CDR3 amino acid sequence. Percentage overlap between repertoires was calculated by dividing the number of shared unique clonotypes by the size of the smaller repertoire. Repertoire richness was assessed with RTK rarefaction, the Chao1 estimator, and Recon v2.1 estimates of unobserved clonotypes. Generation probabilities were computed with OLGA for all TCRbeta clonotypes obtained by the gDNA method from a handful of donors. Drawn from immuneACCESS, this table holds only the in-frame rearrangements with V and J called that TCRdb kept. Clones are partly lost; checked studies trace under half to an unresolved V gene and leave the rest unexplained. V, J and clone size are those of that table, while D and trimming were read from the DNA. The sample table lists 2.3 million or so clones, over 90% of them with a count of one. The ten largest clonotypes hold about 0.39% of the sample.

In the case of this clone: Its antigen remains undetermined. No much larger clonotype is one base removed from it; base qualities were not supplied.

Looking up the germline V gene (reference sequence) yields CDR1 MNHNY and CDR2 SVGAGI. The CDR3 measures 12 amino acids from cysteine to phenylalanine. This entry keeps only the CDR3 DNA: 36 bases, framed from base 1. Ends trimmed: V by 8 bases, J by 6 bases; bases unmatched to a gene: 7. Healthy HIV-negative adults with no recently reported acute infections or vaccinations were included as donors. Every donor was a Caucasian adult residing in Nashville, Tennessee, USA. CD4+ T cells were enriched through magnetic negative selection, after which naive cells were positively selected on CD45RA and the remaining negative fraction served as the memory subset. Blood was collected by leukapheresis, and PBMCs were isolated by Ficoll-Histopaque density gradient centrifugation and then cryopreserved in liquid nitrogen vapor phase. Purity and quantity of every magnetically sorted T cell population were checked by analytical flow cytometry. From each sorted fraction, genomic DNA was isolated and quantified by UV absorbance on a Nanodrop 2000c.

This receptor was obtained from a man younger than 35 in good health. Some clones in this sample may be carry-over from other donors' samples. Sequenced input: naive CD4+ T cells from PBMCs. Per the publication, the cell subset or site label means: CD45RA+ positively selected. The rearrangement combines TRBV6-6 with TRBJ2-7; 7 of the junction bases match TRBD2. The DNA reads as follows: TGTGCCAGCGGGGGGGGATTCGGCGAGCAGTACTTC. The encoded protein is CASGGGFGEQYF.